This is a list of T cell receptor beta chains from one sample in a study of a mutant IDH1 vaccine in newly diagnosed glioma. These TCRs are of unknown antigen specificity. Some clones are missing from TCRdb's copy, which holds only in-frame ones; the method was immunoSEQ multiplex PCR. This table holds 40,000 to 55,000 clones, more than 70% found once. The source material was PBMCs, sampled from a glioma patient whose treatment included an IDH1 peptide vaccine. These receptors were taken from a middle-aged man with glioma. Both conserved end residues are trimmed from each CDR3.

V gene,J gene,CDR3 protein
TRBV6-4,TRBJ1-2,ASSSGLAPYGYT
TRBV29-1,TRBJ2-5,SVPRTGAQETQY
TRBV10-3,TRBJ2-2,AISVPMSGPNTGELF
TRBV5-6,TRBJ2-2,ASTRFYLGANTGELF
TRBV7-8,TRBJ2-1,ASSREASYNEQF
TRBV19,TRBJ1-1,ASSLPGRVDTEAF
TRBV19,TRBJ1-1,ASSTQSATEAF
TRBV6-5,TRBJ1-2,ASSLQGGAGYT
TRBV5-1,TRBJ1-2,ASSKGQGRNDYGYT
TRBV28,TRBJ2-7,ASSLGSYEQY
TRBV14,TRBJ2-3,ASSQARGTGGTDTQY
TRBV5-1,TRBJ1-1,ASSLASGGTEAF
TRBV6-6,TRBJ1-2,ASSGSFWGYT
TRBV4-2,TRBJ2-7,ASSRAERTEHYEQY
TRBV27,TRBJ2-1,ASTSGGRHEQF
TRBV7-8,TRBJ2-7,ASRAGPYEQY
TRBV27,TRBJ1-2,ASSLGLHYGYT
TRBV18,TRBJ1-3,ASSEGAGNTIY
TRBV4-2,TRBJ2-7,ASSQDLAGGRYEQY
TRBV5-1,TRBJ2-3,ASSLAKRTDTQY
TRBV7-9,TRBJ2-7,ASQRDPNYEQY
TRBV5-1,TRBJ1-3,ASSLGLLSGNTIY
TRBV5-1,TRBJ1-1,ASQNSGGGRTEAF
TRBV28,TRBJ1-1,ASSLGDRGLRTEAF
TRBV9,TRBJ2-5,ASSVEPHPHETQY
TRBV6-6,TRBJ2-7,ASRFFGQGAHEQY
TRBV6-1,TRBJ1-2,ASRTDNYGYT
TRBV7-2,TRBJ2-3,ASSLGKGKQY
TRBV5-1,TRBJ1-1,ASSVRDRGRRMNTEAF
TRBV19,TRBJ2-1,ASSIQNRGQF
TRBV2,TRBJ2-7,ASSTHSYEQY
TRBV11-2,TRBJ2-1,ASSPGGPEQF